This entry concerns a single T cell receptor (beta chain). Its antigen is as yet unknown. This specimen belongs to a study of T cell responses to AZD1222 COVID-19 vaccine. Overall study context: Doses given second, at about 4 or about 12 weeks, were pooled. Points from the study as a whole: White British people made up most donors, females outnumbered males, and clonal diversity was possibly underestimated.

Assay: immunoSEQ multiplex PCR; the TCRdb copy retains only in-frame clones and omits some. The sample consists of roughly 120,000 clones, around 86% of them appearing once. The CDR3 sequence is 15 residues long. Germline lookup yields CDR1 PRHDT and CDR2 FYEKMQ (reference sequence). The V segment lost 1 base and the J segment 6 bases; nucleotides outside the gene matches: 7. The sequences come from peripheral blood, collected on day 0 of AZD1222 vaccination. This TCR derives from an adult in good health. The chain recombines TRBV13 with TRBJ2-7; the match to TRBD2 covers 9 bases. The CDR3 sequence is CASSLVGGRAPEQYF. The CDR3 DNA is TGTGCCAGCAGCTTAGTAGGCGGGAGGGCCCCCGAGCAGTACTTC. Complete variable domain (other parts from reference TRBV13 and TRBJ2-7): AAGVIQSPRHLIKEKRETATLKCYPIPRHDTVYWYQQGPGQDPQFLISFYEKMQSDKGSIPDRFSAQQFSDYHSELNMSSLELGDSALYFCASSLVGGRAPEQYFGPGTRLTVT.